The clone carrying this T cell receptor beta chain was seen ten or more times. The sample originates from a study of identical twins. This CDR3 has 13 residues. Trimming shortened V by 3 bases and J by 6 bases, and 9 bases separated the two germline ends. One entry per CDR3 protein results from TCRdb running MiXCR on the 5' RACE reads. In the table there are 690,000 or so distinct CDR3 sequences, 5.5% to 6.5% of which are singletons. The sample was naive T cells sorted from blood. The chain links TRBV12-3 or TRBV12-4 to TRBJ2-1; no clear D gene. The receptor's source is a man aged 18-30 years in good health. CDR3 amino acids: CASSFIVRNEQFF. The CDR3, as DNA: TGTGCCAGCAGTTTTATCGTCCGCAATGAGCAGTTCTTC.